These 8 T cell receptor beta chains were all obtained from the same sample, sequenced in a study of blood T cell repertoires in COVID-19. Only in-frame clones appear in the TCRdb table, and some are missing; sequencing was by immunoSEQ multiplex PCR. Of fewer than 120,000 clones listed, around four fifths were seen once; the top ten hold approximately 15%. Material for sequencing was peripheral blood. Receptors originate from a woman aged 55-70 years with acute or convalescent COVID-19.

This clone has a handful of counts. This CDR3 reads CASSPSSPGEKLFF. The DNA of the CDR3 is TGTGCCAGCAGTCCCTCAAGCCCGGGAGAAAAACTGTTTTTT. The chain is built from TRBV27 and TRBJ1-4; D remains ambiguous. This CDR3 region has 14 residues. CDR1 is MNHEY and CDR2 is SMNVEV in the germline V gene (reference sequence). V lost 5 bases and J lost 8, with 15 bases in between.

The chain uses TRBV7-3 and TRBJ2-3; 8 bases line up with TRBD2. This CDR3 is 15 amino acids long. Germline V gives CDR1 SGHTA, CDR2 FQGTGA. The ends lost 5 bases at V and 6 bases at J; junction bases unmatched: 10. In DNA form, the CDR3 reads TGTGCCAGCAGCCCACTATTAGCGGGGACTGATACGCAGTATTTT. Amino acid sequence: CASSPLLAGTDTQYF. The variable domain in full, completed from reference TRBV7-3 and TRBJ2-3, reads GAGVSQTPSNKVTEKGKYVELRCDPISGHTALYWYRQSLGQGPEFLIYFQGTGAADDSGLPNDRFFAVRPEGSVSTLKIQRTERGDSAVYLCASSPLLAGTDTQYFGPGTRLTVL.

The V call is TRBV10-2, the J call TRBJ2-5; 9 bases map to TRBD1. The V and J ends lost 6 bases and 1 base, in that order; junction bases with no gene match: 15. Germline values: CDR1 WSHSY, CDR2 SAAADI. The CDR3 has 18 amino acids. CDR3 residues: CASRTGTGLRLAQETQYF. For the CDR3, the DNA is TGCGCCAGCAGGACCGGGACAGGGTTACGCCTCGCCCAAGAGACCCAGTACTTC.

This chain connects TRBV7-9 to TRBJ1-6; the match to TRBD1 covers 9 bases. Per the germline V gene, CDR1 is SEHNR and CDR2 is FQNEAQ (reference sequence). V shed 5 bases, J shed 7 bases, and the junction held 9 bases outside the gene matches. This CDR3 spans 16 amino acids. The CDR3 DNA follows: TGTGCCAGCAGCCCGGGACAGGGTACGCCAAATTCACCCCTCCACTTT. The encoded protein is CASSPGQGTPNSPLHF. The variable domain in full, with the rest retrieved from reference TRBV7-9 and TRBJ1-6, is DTGVSQNPRHKITKRGQNVTFRCDPISEHNRLYWYRQTLGQGPEFLTYFQNEAQLEKSRLLSDRFSAERPKGSFSTLEIQRTEQGDSAMYLCASSPGQGTPNSPLHFGNGTRLTVT.

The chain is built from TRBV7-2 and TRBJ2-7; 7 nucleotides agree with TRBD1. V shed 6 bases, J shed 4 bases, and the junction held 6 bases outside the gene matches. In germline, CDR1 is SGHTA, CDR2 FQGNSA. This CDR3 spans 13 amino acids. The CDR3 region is CASSLDRIYEQYF. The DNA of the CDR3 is TGTGCCAGCAGTTTGGACAGGATTTACGAGCAGTACTTC.

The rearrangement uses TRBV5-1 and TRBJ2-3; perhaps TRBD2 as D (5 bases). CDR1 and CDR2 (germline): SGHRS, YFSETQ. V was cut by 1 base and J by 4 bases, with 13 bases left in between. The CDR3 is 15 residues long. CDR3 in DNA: TGCGCCAGCAGCTTGCAGGAGGTGGAAGCAGATACGCAGTATTTT. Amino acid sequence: CASSLQEVEADTQYF.

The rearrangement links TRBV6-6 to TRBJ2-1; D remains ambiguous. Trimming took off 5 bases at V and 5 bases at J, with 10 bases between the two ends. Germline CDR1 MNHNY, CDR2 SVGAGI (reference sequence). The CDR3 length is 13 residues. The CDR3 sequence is CASSHLKNNEQFF. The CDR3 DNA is TGTGCCAGCAGTCACTTAAAAAACAATGAGCAGTTCTTC.

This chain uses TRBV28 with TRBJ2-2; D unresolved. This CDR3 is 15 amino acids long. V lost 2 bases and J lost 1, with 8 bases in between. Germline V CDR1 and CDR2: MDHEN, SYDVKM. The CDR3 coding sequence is TGTGCCAGCAGTTTAGGGCCAGGGAACACCGGGGAGCTGTTTTTT. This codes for CASSLGPGNTGELFF.